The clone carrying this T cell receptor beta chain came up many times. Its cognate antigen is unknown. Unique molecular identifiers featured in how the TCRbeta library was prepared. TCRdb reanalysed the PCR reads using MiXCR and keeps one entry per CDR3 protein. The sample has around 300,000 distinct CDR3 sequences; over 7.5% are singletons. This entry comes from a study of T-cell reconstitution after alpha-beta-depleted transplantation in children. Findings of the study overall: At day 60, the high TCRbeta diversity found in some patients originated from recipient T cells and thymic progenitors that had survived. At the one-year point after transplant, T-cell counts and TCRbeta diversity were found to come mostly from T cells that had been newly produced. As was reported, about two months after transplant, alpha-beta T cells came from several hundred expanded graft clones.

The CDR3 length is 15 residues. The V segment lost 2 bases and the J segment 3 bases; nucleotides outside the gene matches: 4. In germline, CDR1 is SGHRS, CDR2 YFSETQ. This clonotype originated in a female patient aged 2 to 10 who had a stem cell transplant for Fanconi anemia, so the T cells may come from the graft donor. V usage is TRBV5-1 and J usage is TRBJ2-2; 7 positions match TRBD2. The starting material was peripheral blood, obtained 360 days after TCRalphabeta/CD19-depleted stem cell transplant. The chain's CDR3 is CASSLGLVDTGELFF. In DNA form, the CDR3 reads TGCGCCAGCAGCTTAGGACTAGTCGACACCGGGGAGCTGTTTTTT.